This entry concerns a single T cell receptor (beta chain). Its antigen remains unidentified. This CDR3 is built from 20 residues. CDR1 is SGHRS and CDR2 is YFSETQ in the germline V gene. V lost 1 base and J lost 3; bases outside the gene matches: 16. This sample was taken from a study of a mutant IDH1 vaccine in newly diagnosed glioma. Study-level information: First vaccine doses came 4-6 weeks after radiotherapy alone, or with temozolomide cycles.

Here immunoSEQ multiplex PCR was the method, and the copy in TCRdb shows in-frame clones only, minus some. The sample comprises around 52,000 clones, roughly 78% of which are singletons, and around 1.8% rests with the top ten. The time point is: week 5, during vaccination. In every dose of vaccine, 300 ug of mutant IDH1 20-mer peptide was given alongside topical imiquimod. This specimen was PBMCs, taken from a glioma patient whose treatment included an IDH1 peptide vaccine. The V and J genes are TRBV5-1 and TRBJ2-6; 7 positions match TRBD1. This clonotype was obtained from a woman in her 40s with glioma. The CDR3 region is CASSLTNKGAGFVGANVLTF. In DNA form, the CDR3 reads TGCGCCAGCAGCTTGACCAATAAGGGGGCGGGTTTTGTTGGGGCCAACGTCCTGACTTTC.